Sequencing of this T cell receptor (beta chain) was carried out in a study of cytomegalovirus exposure and HLA in healthy donors. Researchers ran the PCR with 60 Vbeta and 13 Jbeta primers. Clones were read by immunoSEQ multiplex PCR, and TCRdb kept only the in-frame ones, dropping some. This sample carries around 260,000 clones, 80% of them seen once, and the ten largest clones take roughly 0.31%. Trimming pared 6 bases from V and 3 bases from J, leaving 9 bases between. The CDR3 has 12 amino acids. Germline V gives CDR1 MDHEN, CDR2 SYDVKM. Overall study results and limits: Later findings reportedly placed an Asian-associated ancestry cluster below the approximately 670-donor mean for N-insertions. Follow-up analysis later connected one missense variant in DCLRE1C with trimming of TCR beta V- and J-genes.

In regard to this clone: What it recognizes is unknown.

This receptor was obtained from a girl aged 2-10 years in good health and CMV-seronegative. The chain joins TRBV28 to TRBJ2-7; possible D gene TRBD1, 6 bases. Source material: PBMCs. The CDR3 DNA is TGTGCCAGCAGACCGGACAGCTACGAGCAGTACTTC. Translated, it gives CASRPDSYEQYF.